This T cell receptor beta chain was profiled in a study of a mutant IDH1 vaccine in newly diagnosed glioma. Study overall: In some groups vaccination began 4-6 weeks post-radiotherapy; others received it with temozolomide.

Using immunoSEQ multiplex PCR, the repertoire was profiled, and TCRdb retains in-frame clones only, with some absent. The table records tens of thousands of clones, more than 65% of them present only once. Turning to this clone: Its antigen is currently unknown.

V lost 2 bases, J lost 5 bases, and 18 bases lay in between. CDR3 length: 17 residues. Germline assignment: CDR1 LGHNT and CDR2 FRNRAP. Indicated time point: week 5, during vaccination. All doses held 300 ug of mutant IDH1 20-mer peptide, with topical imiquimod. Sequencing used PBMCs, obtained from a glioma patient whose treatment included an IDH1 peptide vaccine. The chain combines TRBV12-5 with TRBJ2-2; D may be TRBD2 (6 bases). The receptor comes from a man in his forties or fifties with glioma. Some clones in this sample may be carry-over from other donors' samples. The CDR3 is CASGLTRDWMLTGELFF. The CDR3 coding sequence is TGTGCTAGTGGTTTGACCCGGGACTGGATGCTAACCGGGGAGCTGTTTTTT.